This T cell receptor (beta chain) was identified during a study of CD8 T cells in Susac syndrome. Sequencing of TCR beta was performed on blood CD8+ and CD4+ T cells. Points on this clonotype: The antigen is not known.

The study, taken as a whole, reports: Across the total CD8+ repertoires, some 16 Susac-specific public clones were detected, and across the CD8+ TEMRA repertoires, roughly 5 such clones were detected.

Random hexamers were used to reverse transcribe the RNA input (about 0.45 to 1 ug). From the immunoSEQ multiplex PCR reads, TCRdb called clonotypes with MiXCR, one entry per CDR3 protein. The data show some 200,000 distinct CDR3 sequences, approximately 95% seen once. The origin of this receptor is a human donor with Susac syndrome. Sequenced input: CD8+ T cells from PBMCs.

The CDR3 bases are TGTGCCAGCAGCCAAGAGGTAATCTCTGGGGCCAACGTCCTGACTTTC. Its protein product is CASSQEVISGANVLTF. This chain links TRBV3-1 with TRBJ2-6; D unresolved. CDR3 size: 16 residues. Germline V lookup: CDR1 LGHDT, CDR2 YNNKEL (reference sequence). V lost 0 bases and J 0 bases, leaving 6 bases between the germline ends.